This TCR beta chain was profiled in a study of T cell changes during pregnancy in multiple sclerosis (dated by TCRdb to the late 2010s). Study-level background: In women with multiple sclerosis, the researchers looked at how the T cell repertoire shifted as pregnancy progressed.

Turning to this clone: This receptor's antigen is unknown. No much larger clonotype is one base removed from it; base qualities were not supplied.

The library was built by means of the immunoSEQ multiplex PCR assay. Entries here come from immuneACCESS through TCRdb and include only in-frame sequences with V and J called. Some clones fail to appear in such tables; in the studies checked, an unresolved V gene covers under half of the shortfall, and the cause of the remainder is unknown. This sample comprises about 71,000 clones, roughly 92% of them detected only once. The leading ten clones occupy over 1% of the sample. The CDR3 measures 12 amino acids from cysteine to phenylalanine. Just CDR3 DNA is preserved here, 36 bases in frame from base 1. CDR1 is given as SGHDT and CDR2 as YYEEEE, both from the germline V gene. V is reduced by 4 bases and J by 3 bases, leaving a spacing of 4 bases between them.

This sequence uses TRBV5-6 and TRBJ2-2; the D gene remains uncertain. This receptor was obtained from a female donor with multiple sclerosis, enrolled in a pregnancy study. The specimen was peripheral blood, collected in the third trimester of pregnancy. The nucleotides are TGTGCCAGCAGCCTTTACACCGGGGAGCTGTTTTTT. This yields the protein CASSLYTGELFF.